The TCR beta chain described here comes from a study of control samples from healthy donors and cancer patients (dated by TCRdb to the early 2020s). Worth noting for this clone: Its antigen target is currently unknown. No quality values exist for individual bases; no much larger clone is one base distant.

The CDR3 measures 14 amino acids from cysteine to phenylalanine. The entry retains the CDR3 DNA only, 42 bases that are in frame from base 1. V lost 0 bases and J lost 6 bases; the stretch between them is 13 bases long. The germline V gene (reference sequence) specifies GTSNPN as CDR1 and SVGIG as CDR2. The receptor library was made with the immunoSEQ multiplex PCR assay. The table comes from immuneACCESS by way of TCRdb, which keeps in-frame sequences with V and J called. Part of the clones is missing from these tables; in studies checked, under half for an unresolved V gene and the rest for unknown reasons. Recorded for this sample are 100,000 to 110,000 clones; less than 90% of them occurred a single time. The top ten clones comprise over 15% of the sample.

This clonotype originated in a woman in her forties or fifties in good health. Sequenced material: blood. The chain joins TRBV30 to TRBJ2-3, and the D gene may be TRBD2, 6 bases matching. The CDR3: CAWSVGGGGDTQYF. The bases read TGTGCCTGGAGTGTTGGCGGAGGAGGGGATACGCAGTATTTT.